One sample yielded the 28 T cell receptor beta chains listed below, sequenced in a study of CD8+ T cells in alopecia areata listed by TCRdb under 2018. Library creation used the immunoSEQ multiplex PCR assay. RNA was extracted from all samples and reverse transcribed into cDNA, which served as template for TCR sequencing. The table comes from immuneACCESS by way of TCRdb, which keeps in-frame sequences with V and J called. Part of the clones is missing from these tables; in studies checked, under half for an unresolved V gene and the rest for unknown reasons. The sample table records around 34,000 clones; roughly 53% of these occur just once. The top ten constitute around 43% of the sample. The specimen sequenced was NKG2D-high CD8+ T cells sorted from blood. The intended sense of this specimen's cell subset or site label: sorted CD8+ NKG2D-high blood T cells. Receptor source: a human donor with alopecia areata.

The chain recombines TRBV7-2 with TRBJ2-2, with TRBD2 matching 8 bases. The trim removed 1 base at V and 6 bases at J, leaving 4 bases unmatched. CDR1 and CDR2 (germline): SGHTA, FQGNSA. The CDR3 is 15 amino acids. CDR3 sequence (DNA): TGTGCCAGCAGCTTAGGGACTAGCCTCCCCGGGGAGCTGTTTTTT. Amino acid sequence: CASSLGTSLPGELFF.

This chain connects TRBV25-1 to TRBJ1-5; D is ambiguous. Germline CDR1 reads MGHDK; CDR2 reads SYGVNS. The V end lost 3 bases, the J end lost 6 bases, and 9 bases lay between the germline ends. This CDR3 has 13 amino acids. CDR3 DNA: TGTGCCAGCAGTGATTTTAATGGTCAGCCCCAGCATTTT. It codes for CASSDFNGQPQHF.

CDR3 in DNA: TGTGCCAGCAGTCGGAGACTAGCGGGAGGGAGCTCCTACAATGAGCAGTTCTTC. Translation gives CASSRRLAGGSSYNEQFF. The genes are TRBV2 and TRBJ2-1; TRBD2 matches 14 bases. V shed 5 bases and J 0 bases; nucleotides not matched to a gene: 6. The CDR3 length is 18 residues. The germline CDR1 and CDR2 sequences are SNHLY and FYNNEI.

DNA of the CDR3: TGTGCCAGCAGCCCGGCCTTGGGGGGCACTGAAGCTTTCTTT. Translation: CASSPALGGTEAFF. The chain employs TRBV9 and TRBJ1-1, with D tentatively TRBD1 (5 bases). CDR1 and CDR2 (germline): SGDLS, YYNGEE. Trimming left V 4 bases short and J 4 bases short, with 14 bases between. There are 14 residues in the CDR3.

V is TRBV5-1 and J is TRBJ1-1; no firm D call. The CDR3 length is 12 residues. Deletions cut 0 bases from V and 2 bases from J, with 2 bases between. In germline, CDR1 is SGHRS, CDR2 YFSETQ. CDR3 protein: CASSLANTEAFF. CDR3 coding DNA: TGCGCCAGCAGCTTGGCAAACACTGAAGCTTTCTTT.

The chain uses TRBV4-3 and TRBJ2-5, with a tentative D call TRBD2 (5 bases). The J call is doubtful: the DNA matches TRBJ2-7 better. Germline CDR1 reads LGHNA; CDR2 reads YSLEER. The CDR3 is 16 residues long. CDR3 sequence (DNA): TGCGCCAGCAGCCAAACACTTACGGGGAGATCCTACGAGCAGTACTTC. It translates to CASSQTLTGRSYEQYF.

This CDR3 reads CASTTYGGRGETQYF. Here the CDR3 DNA reads TGTGCCAGCACTACTTATGGAGGCCGCGGGGAGACCCAGTACTTC. The V and J genes are TRBV28 and TRBJ2-5, with a tentative D call TRBD2 (5 bases). Trimming removed 7 bases from V and 5 bases from J, with 20 bases in between. The CDR3 is 15 amino acids. The V gene's germline CDR1 is MDHEN and CDR2 SYDVKM.

This clone was found a few times. The chain uses TRBV5-1 and TRBJ1-1; 8 bases agree with TRBD1. Germline lookup yields CDR1 SGHRS and CDR2 YFSETQ. The CDR3 has 18 amino acids. V shed 1 base and J 7 bases; nucleotides not matched to a gene: 18. CDR3 sequence: CASSLPYGQGTSGDEAFF. In DNA form, the CDR3 reads TGCGCCAGCAGCTTGCCATATGGACAGGGAACAAGTGGAGATGAAGCTTTCTTT. The full variable domain, its missing parts supplied by reference TRBV5-1 and TRBJ1-1, is KAGVTQTPRYLIKTRGQQVTLSCSPISGHRSVSWYQQTPGQGLQFLFEYFSETQRNKGNFPGRFSGRQFSNSRSEMNVSTLELGDSALYLCASSLPYGQGTSGDEAFFGQGTRLTVV.

Here the CDR3 reads CASSDPKQGNTGELFF. The CDR3 region has the DNA TGTGCCAGCAGTGATCCGAAACAGGGCAACACCGGGGAGCTGTTTTTT. V gene TRBV2 combines with J gene TRBJ2-2; TRBD1 might be the D (6 bases). Germline values: CDR1 SNHLY, CDR2 FYNNEI. The CDR3 is made up of 16 amino acids. Trimming cost V 3 bases and J 2 bases, with 13 bases left between them.

This clone came up a few times. The gene calls are TRBV4-3 and TRBJ2-1, with 7 nucleotides matching TRBD2. Germline CDR1 is LGHNA and CDR2 is YSLEER. V was pared by 3 bases and J by 5 bases, with 7 bases of the junction left unmatched. The CDR3 loop spans 15 amino acids. CDR3 protein: CASSHLLAHHNEQFF. Written as DNA, the CDR3 is TGCGCCAGCAGCCACCTACTAGCGCACCACAATGAGCAGTTCTTC.

In this sample, this clone turned up a few times. The chain's CDR3 is CASSLAAYEQYF. As DNA, the CDR3 is TGTGCCAGCAGCTTAGCGGCCTACGAGCAGTACTTC. The chain recombines TRBV7-2 with TRBJ2-7; D is uncertain. This CDR3 has 12 residues. Germline CDR1 reads SGHTA; CDR2 reads FQGNSA. V was trimmed by 0 bases and J by 2 bases, leaving 2 bases between them. The whole variable domain, remainder taken from reference TRBV7-2 and TRBJ2-7, is GAGVSQSPSNKVTEKGKDVELRCDPISGHTALYWYRQSLGQGLEFLIYFQGNSAPDKSGLPSDRFSAERTGGSVSTLTIQRTQQEDSAVYLCASSLAAYEQYFGPGTRLTVT.

The table lists this clone with a count of one. This chain joins TRBV5-1 and TRBJ2-7, with no clear D. This CDR3 has 11 residues. Germline V lookup: CDR1 SGHRS, CDR2 YFSETQ. V lost 5 bases and J 3 bases, leaving 6 bases between the germline ends. CDR3 DNA sequence: TGCGCCAGCAGACAAGGCTACGAGCAGTACTTC. Translation: CASRQGYEQYF. Full variable domain (outside the CDR3, taken from reference TRBV5-1 and TRBJ2-7): KAGVTQTPRYLIKTRGQQVTLSCSPISGHRSVSWYQQTPGQGLQFLFEYFSETQRNKGNFPGRFSGRQFSNSRSEMNVSTLELGDSALYLCASRQGYEQYFGPGTRLTVT.

The V and J genes are TRBV2 and TRBJ1-2; D not certain. CDR1 SNHLY and CDR2 FYNNEI come from the germline V gene. The CDR3 covers 14 residues. V lost 4 bases, J lost 2 bases, and 11 bases lay in between. The CDR3 reads CASSGWPKNYGYTF. Here the CDR3 DNA reads TGTGCCAGCAGTGGGTGGCCCAAGAACTATGGCTACACCTTC. The full variable domain, with the rest looked up from reference TRBV2 and TRBJ1-2, is EPEVTQTPSHQVTQMGQEVILRCVPISNHLYFYWYRQILGQKVEFLVSFYNNEISEKSEIFDDQFSVERPDGSNFTLKIRSTKLEDSAMYFCASSGWPKNYGYTFGSGTRLTVV.

In nucleotides, the CDR3 is TGTGCCAGCAGTTTTTTGACCGAGCAGTACTTC. It specifies CASSFLTEQYF. V is TRBV28 and J is TRBJ2-7; D remains ambiguous. The germline V gene encodes CDR1 MDHEN and CDR2 SYDVKM. The V end lost 3 bases, the J end lost 6 bases, and 6 bases lay between the germline ends. CDR3 length: 11 residues.

This clone was detected only a few times. The rearrangement links TRBV28 to TRBJ2-7; 7 bases map to TRBD1. The length of the CDR3 is 13 residues. CDR1 is MDHEN, CDR2 SYDVKM, per germline. V shed 6 bases, J shed 6 bases, and the junction held 8 bases outside the gene matches. This chain's CDR3 is CASRETGLIEQYF. CDR3 coding DNA: TGTGCCAGCAGGGAGACAGGGTTAATCGAGCAGTACTTC.

The chain couples TRBV5-4 to TRBJ2-7, with 7 bases identical to TRBD1. The CDR3 runs to 13 residues. CDR1 is SGHNT, CDR2 YYREEE, per germline (reference sequence). V was clipped by 4 bases and J by 3 bases; unmatched bases: 4. CDR3 in amino acids: CASSRDRNYEQYF. The CDR3 DNA follows: TGTGCCAGCAGCAGGGACAGAAACTACGAGCAGTACTTC.

This chain's CDR3 is CASSSLDRSYNEQFF. CDR3 DNA: TGTGCCAGCAGCTCCTTAGACAGGTCCTACAATGAGCAGTTCTTC. The chain joins TRBV7-9 to TRBJ2-1; D perhaps matches TRBD1 (6 bases). CDR3 size: 15 residues. V lost 4 bases and J lost 1, with 11 bases in between. Germline-derived CDR1 and CDR2 are SEHNR and FQNEAQ (reference sequence).

This clone turned up a few times. The CDR3 coding sequence is TGTGCCAGCAGCCGGGACTCCACTTCCTACAATGAGCAGTTCTTC. Its protein product is CASSRDSTSYNEQFF. The V gene is TRBV14, the J gene TRBJ2-1; possibly TRBD2 for D (6 bases). CDR3 length equals 15 residues. Germline CDR1 is SGHDN and CDR2 is FVKESK. V lost 4 bases to trimming and J lost 1 base, with 11 bases between them.

This chain uses TRBV7-9 with TRBJ1-4; D gene uncertain. This CDR3 is built from 14 residues. Germline V gene sequence: CDR1 SEHNR, CDR2 FQNEAQ (reference sequence). The ends were cut back, 5 bases at V and 4 bases at J, with 11 bases in the middle. CDR3: CASSGLNLNEKLFF. The CDR3 DNA reads as TGTGCCAGCAGCGGCCTGAACCTTAATGAAAAACTGTTTTTT.

J is TRBJ2-5 and V is TRBV27; a weak D match, TRBD2 (5 bases). Trimming left V 8 bases short and J 5 bases short, with 9 bases between. This CDR3 is built from 11 residues. The V gene's germline CDR1 is MNHEY and CDR2 SMNVEV (reference sequence). The CDR3 DNA reads as TGTGCCAGCCCCCGCGGGGAGACCCAGTACTTC. Its translation: CASPRGETQYF.

The rearrangement links TRBV7-9 to TRBJ2-1; 9 bases map to TRBD2. The CDR3 covers 16 residues. With V trimmed by 5 bases and J by 0 bases, 5 bases remained unmatched. CDR1 is SEHNR and CDR2 is FQNEAQ in the germline V gene (reference sequence). CDR3 bases: TGTGCCAGCAGCATACGACTAGCGGACTCCTACAATGAGCAGTTCTTC. Encoded protein: CASSIRLADSYNEQFF.

The chain carries TRBV7-9 and TRBJ2-5, with D unclear. The CDR3 length is 13 residues. CDR1 and CDR2 (germline): SEHNR, FQNEAQ (reference sequence). V was trimmed by 5 bases and J by 2 bases, leaving 9 bases between them. In DNA, the CDR3 is TGTGCCAGCAGCCCACCCCTGCAAGAGACCCAGTACTTC. This gives the protein CASSPPLQETQYF.

The sample holds a few counts of this clone. The V and J genes are TRBV5-1 and TRBJ1-1; D gene ambiguous. Trimming left V 0 bases short and J 5 bases short, with 14 bases between. CDR3 size: 15 residues. CDR1 and CDR2 from the germline V gene are SGHRS and YFSETQ. The CDR3 region is CASSLAGEVGTEAFF. In nucleotides, the CDR3 is TGCGCCAGCAGCTTGGCTGGGGAAGTGGGGACTGAAGCTTTCTTT.

The J gene is TRBJ2-2, the V gene TRBV30; D may be TRBD1 (5 bases). V gave up 4 bases and J gave up 2 bases, with 14 bases separating them. CDR3 length equals 15 residues. Per the germline V gene, CDR1 is GTSNPN and CDR2 is SVGIG (reference sequence). The DNA of the CDR3 is TGTGCCTGGACTATTGCGACAGTAAACACCGGGGAGCTGTTTTTT. This sequence encodes CAWTIATVNTGELFF.

This clone came up once. The rearrangement links TRBV27 to TRBJ2-5; 14 bases are a match to TRBD2. CDR1 and CDR2 (germline): MNHEY, SMNVEV (reference sequence). The CDR3 totals 16 residues. J lost 7 bases, V lost 5 bases, and 9 bases had no gene match. The CDR3 loop reads CASSPKTSGRVGTQYF. CDR3 in DNA: TGTGCCAGCAGTCCCAAGACTAGCGGGAGGGTCGGGACCCAGTACTTC.

This clone was observed a few times. V is TRBV6-6 and J is TRBJ1-1; D is uncertain. Trimming took 0 bases from V and 5 from J, leaving 16 bases between them. The germline CDR1 and CDR2 sequences are MNHNY and SVGAGI (reference sequence). This CDR3 contains 16 residues. In nucleotides, the CDR3 is TGTGCCAGCAGTTACTCCGGGAGCGGTCCGGGGACTGAAGCTTTCTTT. It specifies CASSYSGSGPGTEAFF.

This clone has just a few counts. The V and J genes are TRBV29-1 and TRBJ2-2, with D uncertain. V was trimmed by 0 bases and J by 1 base, leaving 3 bases between them. The CDR3 is 13 amino acids. CDR1 and CDR2 (germline): SQVTM, ANQGSEA. For the CDR3, the DNA is TGCAGCGTTGAAGACGGGAACACCGGGGAGCTGTTTTTT. Encoded protein: CSVEDGNTGELFF.

The CDR3 spells CASSPSPIYEQFF. CDR3 in DNA: TGCGCCAGCAGCCCGTCACCGATTTATGAGCAGTTCTTC. The rearrangement links TRBV4-1 to TRBJ2-1; D unresolved. Trimming shortened V by 4 bases and J by 8 bases, and 12 bases separated the two germline ends. The CDR3 spans 13 residues. The V gene's germline CDR1 is MGHRA and CDR2 YSYEKL.